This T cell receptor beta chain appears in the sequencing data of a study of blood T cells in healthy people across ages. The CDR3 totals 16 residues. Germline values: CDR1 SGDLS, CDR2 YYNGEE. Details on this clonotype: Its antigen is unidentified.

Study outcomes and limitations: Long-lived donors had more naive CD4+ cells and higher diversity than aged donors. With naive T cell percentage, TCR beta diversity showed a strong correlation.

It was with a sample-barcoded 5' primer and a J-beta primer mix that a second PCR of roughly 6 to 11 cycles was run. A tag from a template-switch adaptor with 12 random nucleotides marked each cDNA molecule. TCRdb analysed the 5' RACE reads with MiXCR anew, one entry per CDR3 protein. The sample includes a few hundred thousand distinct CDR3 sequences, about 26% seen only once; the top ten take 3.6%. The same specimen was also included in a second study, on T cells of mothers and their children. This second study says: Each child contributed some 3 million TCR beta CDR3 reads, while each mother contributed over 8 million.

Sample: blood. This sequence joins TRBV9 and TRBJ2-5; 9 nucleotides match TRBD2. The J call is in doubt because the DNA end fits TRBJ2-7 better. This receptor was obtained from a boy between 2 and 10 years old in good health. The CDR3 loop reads CASSGLSAGGFNEQYF. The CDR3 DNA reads TGTGCCAGCAGCGGCCTCTCGGCGGGGGGGTTTAACGAGCAGTACTTC.